This T cell receptor (beta chain) was documented in a study of CD8+ T cells in alopecia areata. Study-level results: Scalp clonality and expanded CD8+ clones among the top 100 showed significant decreases with tofacitinib.

The treatment is: oral pan-JAK inhibitor, 5-10 mg twice daily. Samples from alopecia areata patients were lesional scalp punch biopsies and peripheral blood. Sequencing templates came from extracted RNA that was reverse transcribed into cDNA. Method: immunoSEQ multiplex PCR; TCRdb's copy keeps in-frame clones and lacks some. The data hold under 350,000 clones, with about three fifths observed a single time. Comments on this clone: Its cognate antigen is unknown.

Sequencing was performed on CD4+ T cells sorted from blood, taken at week 24, from a patient treated with tofacitinib. The clonotype originates from a human donor with alopecia areata.

The CDR3 DNA is TGTGCCAGCAGCATCGGGACAGGGGAATTGGCACCCCTCCACTTT. Translated: CASSIGTGELAPLHF. The chain carries TRBV9 and TRBJ1-6; 10 nucleotides match TRBD1. CDR1 is SGDLS, CDR2 YYNGEE, per germline. The V segment lost 4 bases and the J segment 11 bases; nucleotides outside the gene matches: 9. The length of the CDR3 is 15 residues.